Sequencing of this T cell receptor beta chain was carried out in a study of CD8 T cells in ankylosing spondylitis. Germline lookup yields CDR1 DFQATT and CDR2 SNEGSKA (reference sequence). Trimming stripped 1 base from V and 0 bases from J, with 12 bases between. There are 15 residues in the CDR3. TCRdb itself ran the 5' RACE reads through MiXCR, one entry per CDR3 protein. The table records a few hundred thousand distinct CDR3 sequences, 20% to 25% of them present only once. Study-wide findings and caveats: Researchers report that disease-linked clones proved CD8+ and relatively rare in peripheral blood. Certain motif variants had earlier appeared in reactive arthritis synovial fluid and blood. Typical of ankylosing spondylitis blood, it appeared, was a TCR beta motif of eight highly homologous variants.

This clonotype was counted between two and nine times. Its antigen is unidentified. Input material: blood, either unsorted or a sorted T cell fraction (not recorded which). This chain joins TRBV20-1 and TRBJ1-1; D possibly corresponds to TRBD1 (6 bases). The clonotype comes from a male donor with ankylosing spondylitis. Here the CDR3 reads CSARGGGSLNTEAFF. CDR3 nucleotides: TGCAGTGCTAGAGGCGGGGGCAGTTTGAACACTGAAGCTTTCTTT.